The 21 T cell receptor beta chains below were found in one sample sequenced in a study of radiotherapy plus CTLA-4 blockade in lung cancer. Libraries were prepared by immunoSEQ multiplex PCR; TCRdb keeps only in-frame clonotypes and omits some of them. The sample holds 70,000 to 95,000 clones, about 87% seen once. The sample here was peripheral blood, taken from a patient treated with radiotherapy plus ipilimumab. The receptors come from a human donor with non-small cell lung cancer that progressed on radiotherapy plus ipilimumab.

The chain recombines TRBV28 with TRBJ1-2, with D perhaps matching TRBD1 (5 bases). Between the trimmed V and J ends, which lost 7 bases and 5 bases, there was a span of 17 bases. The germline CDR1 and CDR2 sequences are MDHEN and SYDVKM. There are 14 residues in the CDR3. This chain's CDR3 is CASNQSAGRYGYTF. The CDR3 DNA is TGTGCCAGCAACCAATCGGCAGGGCGGTATGGCTACACCTTC.

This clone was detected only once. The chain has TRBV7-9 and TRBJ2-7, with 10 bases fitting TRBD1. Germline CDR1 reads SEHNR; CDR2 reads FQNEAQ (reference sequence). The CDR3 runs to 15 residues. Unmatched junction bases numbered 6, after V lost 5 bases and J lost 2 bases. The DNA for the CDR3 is TGTGCCAGCAGCCCGGGACAGGGGTGGACCTACGAGCAGTACTTC. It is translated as CASSPGQGWTYEQYF.

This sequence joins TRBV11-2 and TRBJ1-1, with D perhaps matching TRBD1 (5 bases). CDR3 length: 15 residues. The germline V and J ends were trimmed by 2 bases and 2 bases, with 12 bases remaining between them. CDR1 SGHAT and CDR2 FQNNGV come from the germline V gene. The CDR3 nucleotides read TGTGCCAGCAGCTTACCGGCAGGGCTTAACACTGAAGCTTTCTTT. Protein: CASSLPAGLNTEAFF.

CDR3 DNA sequence: TGCGCCAGCAGCTTAGGACTAGCGGAGGTAAATGAGCAGTTCTTC. This encodes CASSLGLAEVNEQFF. The gene calls are TRBV5-1 and TRBJ2-1; 10 nucleotides align to TRBD2. The V gene's germline CDR1 is SGHRS and CDR2 YFSETQ. The CDR3 consists of 15 residues. The trim removed 2 bases at V and 7 bases at J, leaving 6 bases unmatched.

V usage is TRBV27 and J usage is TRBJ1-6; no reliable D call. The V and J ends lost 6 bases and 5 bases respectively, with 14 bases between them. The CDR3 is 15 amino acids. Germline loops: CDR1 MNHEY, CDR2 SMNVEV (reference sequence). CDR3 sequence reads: CASSRWGGNNSPLHF. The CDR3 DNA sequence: TGTGCCAGCAGCCGGTGGGGAGGCAATAATTCACCCCTCCACTTT.

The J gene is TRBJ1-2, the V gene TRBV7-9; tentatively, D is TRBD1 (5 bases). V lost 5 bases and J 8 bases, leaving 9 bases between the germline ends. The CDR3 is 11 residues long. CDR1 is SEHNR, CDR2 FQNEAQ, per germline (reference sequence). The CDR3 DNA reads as TGTGCCAGCAGCATCTCAGGGGGCTACACCTTC. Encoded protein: CASSISGGYTF.

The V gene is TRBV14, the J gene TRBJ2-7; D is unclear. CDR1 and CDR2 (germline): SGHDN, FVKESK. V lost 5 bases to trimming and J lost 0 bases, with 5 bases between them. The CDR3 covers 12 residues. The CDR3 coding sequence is TGTGCCAGCAGCGGGGACTCCTACGAGCAGTACTTC. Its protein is CASSGDSYEQYF.

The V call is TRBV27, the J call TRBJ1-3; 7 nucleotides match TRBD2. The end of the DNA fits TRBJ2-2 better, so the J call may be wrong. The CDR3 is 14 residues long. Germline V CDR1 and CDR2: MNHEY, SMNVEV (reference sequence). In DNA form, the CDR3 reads TGTGCCAGCAGTTACCTAGCGGCCACCGGGGAGCTGTTTTTT. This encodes CASSYLAATGELFF.

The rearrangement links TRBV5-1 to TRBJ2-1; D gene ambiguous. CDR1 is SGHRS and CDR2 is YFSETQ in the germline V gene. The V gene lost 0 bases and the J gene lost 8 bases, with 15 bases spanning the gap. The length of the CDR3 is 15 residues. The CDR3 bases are TGCGCCAGCAGCTTGGAACTGGGGTCGGTTTATGAGCAGTTCTTC. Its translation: CASSLELGSVYEQFF.

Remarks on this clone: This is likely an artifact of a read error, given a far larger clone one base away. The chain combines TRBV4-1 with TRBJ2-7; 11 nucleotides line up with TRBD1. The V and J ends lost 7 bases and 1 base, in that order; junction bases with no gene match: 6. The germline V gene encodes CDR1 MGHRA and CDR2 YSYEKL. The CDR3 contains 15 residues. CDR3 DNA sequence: TGCGCCAGCATCTTCGGACAGGGGGCATCCTACGAGCAGTACTTC. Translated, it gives CASIFGQGASYEQYF.

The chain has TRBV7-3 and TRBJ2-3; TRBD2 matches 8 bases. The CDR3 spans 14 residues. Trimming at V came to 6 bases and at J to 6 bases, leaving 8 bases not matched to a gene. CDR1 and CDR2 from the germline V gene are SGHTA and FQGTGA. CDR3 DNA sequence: TGTGCCAGCAGTGGAGGTAGCGGGACTGATACGCAGTATTTT. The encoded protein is CASSGGSGTDTQYF.

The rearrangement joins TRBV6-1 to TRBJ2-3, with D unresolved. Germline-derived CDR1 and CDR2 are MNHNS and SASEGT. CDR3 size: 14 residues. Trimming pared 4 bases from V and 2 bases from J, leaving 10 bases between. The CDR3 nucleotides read TGTGCCAGCAGTGGCGGCTCCCTCACAGATACGCAGTATTTT. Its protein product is CASSGGSLTDTQYF.

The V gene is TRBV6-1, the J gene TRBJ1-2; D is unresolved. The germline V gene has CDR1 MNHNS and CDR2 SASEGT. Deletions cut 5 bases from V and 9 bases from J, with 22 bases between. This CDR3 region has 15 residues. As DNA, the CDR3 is TGTGCCAGCAGTCGAAGACAAGATATGGACTTTAGCTACACCTTC. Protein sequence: CASSRRQDMDFSYTF.

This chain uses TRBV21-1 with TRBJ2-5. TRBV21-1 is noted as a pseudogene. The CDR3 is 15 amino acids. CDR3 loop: CASSKVAGTQETQYF. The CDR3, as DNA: TGTGCCAGCAGCAAAGTGGCAGGGACCCAAGAGACCCAGTACTTC.

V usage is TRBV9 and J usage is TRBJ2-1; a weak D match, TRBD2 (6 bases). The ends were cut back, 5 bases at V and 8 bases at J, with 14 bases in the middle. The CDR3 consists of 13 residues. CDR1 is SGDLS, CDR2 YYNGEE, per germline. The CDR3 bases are TGTGCCAGCAGTTCTCGGGGGAGAGATGAGCAGTTCTTC. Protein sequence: CASSSRGRDEQFF.

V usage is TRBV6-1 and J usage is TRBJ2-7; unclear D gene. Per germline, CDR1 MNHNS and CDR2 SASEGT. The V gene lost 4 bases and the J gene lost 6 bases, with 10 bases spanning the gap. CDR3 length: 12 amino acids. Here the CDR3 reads CASSVRLVEQYF. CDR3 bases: TGTGCCAGCAGTGTCCGACTGGTCGAGCAGTACTTC.

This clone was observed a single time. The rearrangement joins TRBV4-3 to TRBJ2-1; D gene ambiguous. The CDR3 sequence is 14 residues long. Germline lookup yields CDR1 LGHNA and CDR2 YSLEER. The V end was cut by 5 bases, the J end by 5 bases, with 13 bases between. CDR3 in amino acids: CASSAQTLDNEQFF. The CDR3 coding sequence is TGCGCCAGCAGCGCTCAGACTTTAGACAATGAGCAGTTCTTC.

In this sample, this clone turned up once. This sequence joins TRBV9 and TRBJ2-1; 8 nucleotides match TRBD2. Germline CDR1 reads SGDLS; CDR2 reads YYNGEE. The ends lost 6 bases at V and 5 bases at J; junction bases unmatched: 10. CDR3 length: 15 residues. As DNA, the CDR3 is TGTGCCAGCACCCTTCACGGGGGGGCCAACAATGAGCAGTTCTTC. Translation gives CASTLHGGANNEQFF.

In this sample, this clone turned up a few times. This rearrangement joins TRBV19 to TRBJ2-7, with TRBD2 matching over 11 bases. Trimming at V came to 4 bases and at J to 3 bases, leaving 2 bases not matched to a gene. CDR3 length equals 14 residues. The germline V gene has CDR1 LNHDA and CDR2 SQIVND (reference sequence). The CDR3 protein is CASSRLAGLYEQYF. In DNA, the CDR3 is TGTGCCAGTAGTAGACTAGCGGGACTCTACGAGCAGTACTTC.

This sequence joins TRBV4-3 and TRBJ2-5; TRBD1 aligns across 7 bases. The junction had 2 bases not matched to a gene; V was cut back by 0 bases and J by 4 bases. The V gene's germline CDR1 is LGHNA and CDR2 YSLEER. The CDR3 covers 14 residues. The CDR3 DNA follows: TGCGCCAGCAGCCAAGATTACAGGGGAGAGACCCAGTACTTC. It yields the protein CASSQDYRGETQYF.

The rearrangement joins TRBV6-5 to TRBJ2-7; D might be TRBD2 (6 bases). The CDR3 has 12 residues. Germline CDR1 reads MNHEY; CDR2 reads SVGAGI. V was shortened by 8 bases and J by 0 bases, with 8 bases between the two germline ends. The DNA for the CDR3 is TGTGCCAGCTACGGGAGCTCCTACGAGCAGTACTTC. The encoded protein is CASYGSSYEQYF.